The 19 T cell receptor beta chains below all came from one sample that was sequenced in a study of blood T cells in healthy people across ages. Then a second PCR, running roughly 7 to 11 cycles, was carried out with a sample-barcoded 5' primer and a J-beta primer mix. TCRdb itself ran the 5' RACE reads through MiXCR, one entry per CDR3 protein. Here the sample spans 1,800,000 or so distinct CDR3 sequences, 39% being singletons. Sequenced sample: blood. These receptors were obtained from a human donor in good health.

The V call is TRBV12-3 or TRBV12-4, the J call TRBJ1-5, with 9 bases lining up with TRBD1. With 3 bases clipped from V and 4 bases from J, the junction kept 4 bases outside the gene matches. The CDR3 extends over 15 amino acids. CDR3 nucleotides: TGTGCCAGCAGTTTGGGACAGGGAGTTAATCAGCCCCAGCATTTT. Its translation: CASSLGQGVNQPQHF.

This clonotype showed up just a few times. The chain links TRBV29-1 to TRBJ1-1, with TRBD1 identical over 8 bases. This CDR3 comprises 14 residues. Looked up from germline, CDR1 is SQVTM and CDR2 is ANQGSEA. After removal of 7 bases from V and 5 bases from J, the junction contained 12 bases not matched to a gene. CDR3 sequence: CSGRGGQGYTEAFF. CDR3 coding DNA: TGCAGCGGTAGGGGCGGACAGGGATATACTGAAGCTTTCTTT.

This chain connects TRBV7-2 to TRBJ2-7; 9 bases line up with TRBD1. The CDR3 runs to 14 residues. V lost 5 bases and J lost 9; bases outside the gene matches: 11. Per germline, CDR1 SGHTA and CDR2 FQGNSA. CDR3 sequence: CASSQQGQGVGQYF. DNA for the CDR3: TGTGCCAGCAGCCAGCAGGGACAGGGAGTGGGGCAGTACTTC.

V and J are TRBV27 and TRBJ1-4; D might be TRBD1 (5 bases). Trimming removed 3 bases at V and 9 bases at J, with 14 bases between. The length of the CDR3 is 14 residues. CDR1 is MNHEY and CDR2 is SMNVEV in the germline V gene (reference sequence). The CDR3 reads CASSFGRGVQKLFF. CDR3 coding DNA: TGTGCCAGCAGTTTCGGCCGGGGGGTTCAAAAACTGTTTTTT. Together with reference TRBV27 and TRBJ1-4, the CDR3 gives the full variable domain: EAQVTQNPRYLITVTGKKLTVTCSQNMNHEYMSWYRQDPGLGLRQIYYSMNVEVTDKGDVPEGYKVSRKEKRNFPLILESPSPNQTSLYFCASSFGRGVQKLFFGSGTQLSVL.

CDR3 sequence (DNA): TGTGCCAGCTCACTAACCCAGGAGAGCTCTGGAAACACCATATATTTT. This gives the protein CASSLTQESSGNTIYF. The chain has TRBV18 and TRBJ1-3; D gene unclear. The CDR3 has 16 residues. The ends were cut back, 4 bases at V and 0 bases at J, with 13 bases in the middle. Looked up from germline, CDR1 is KGHSH and CDR2 is LQKENI.

The genes are TRBV7-2 and TRBJ2-1; 10 nucleotides agree with TRBD2. J lost 9 bases, V lost 5 bases, and 10 bases had no gene match. Looked up from germline, CDR1 is SGHTA and CDR2 is FQGNSA. The CDR3 runs to 15 residues. The CDR3: CASSQGLARVSEQFF. The CDR3 DNA sequence: TGTGCCAGCAGCCAGGGACTAGCGCGTGTTAGTGAGCAGTTCTTC.

This sequence joins TRBV4-3 and TRBJ2-1; 8 bases map to TRBD1. CDR1 and CDR2 from the germline V gene are LGHNA and YSLEER. Trimming took 0 bases from V and 2 from J; bases not matched to a gene: 3. The CDR3 spans 16 residues. The CDR3 DNA reads TGCGCCAGCAGCCAAGAAAGGACAGGGCCCTACAATGAGCAGTTCTTC. Encoded protein: CASSQERTGPYNEQFF.

There are a few counts of this clonotype. The genes are TRBV10-3 and TRBJ2-1; perhaps TRBD2 as D (5 bases). V lost 2 bases and J 6 bases, leaving 11 bases between the germline ends. The CDR3 is made up of 14 amino acids. Germline V CDR1 and CDR2: ENHRY, SYGVKD. CDR3 amino acids: CAISESIGGNEQFF. The CDR3 region has the DNA TGTGCCATCAGTGAGAGTATAGGAGGCAATGAGCAGTTCTTC.

The rearrangement uses TRBV12-3 or TRBV12-4 and TRBJ1-2, with D possibly TRBD1 on 5 matching bases. The germline V and J ends were trimmed by 3 bases and 0 bases, with 8 bases remaining between them. The CDR3 totals 14 residues. The CDR3 here is CASSFTRANYGYTF. The CDR3 DNA reads TGTGCCAGCAGTTTCACCAGGGCTAACTATGGCTACACCTTC.

The rearrangement joins TRBV29-1 to TRBJ2-4; TRBD1 might be the D (6 bases). Germline-derived CDR1 and CDR2 are SQVTM and ANQGSEA. Trimming shortened V by 3 bases and J by 13 bases, and 10 bases separated the two germline ends. CDR3 size: 10 residues. This CDR3 reads CSVDTGKQYF. The DNA for the CDR3 is TGCAGCGTTGATACAGGGAAGCAGTACTTC.

This clonotype was seen more than once but under ten times. The chain is built from TRBV7-3 and TRBJ2-1; 8 nucleotides agree with TRBD2. Germline CDR1 reads SGHTA; CDR2 reads FQGTGA. This CDR3 is built from 16 residues. V lost 1 base to trimming and J lost 12 bases; unmatched junction nucleotides: 14. CDR3 nucleotide sequence: TGTGCCAGCAGCTTAAGTGGTAGCGGGGTGCTGGAAGGGCAGTTCTTC. This translates into CASSLSGSGVLEGQFF.

This clonotype appeared many times. This rearrangement joins TRBV6-5 to TRBJ2-7; D not certain. The CDR3 extends over 12 amino acids. From germline, CDR1 is MNHEY and CDR2 SVGAGI. V dropped 2 bases and J dropped 8 bases, with 10 bases sitting between them. CDR3 coding DNA: TGTGCCAGCAGTTACCAATTGGATCAGCAGTACTTC. Translated, it gives CASSYQLDQQYF.

This clonotype has only a few counts. The chain links TRBV5-5 to TRBJ2-7, with a possible D match to TRBD1 (6 bases). Germline V gives CDR1 SGHKS, CDR2 YYEKEE (reference sequence). Between the trimmed V and J ends, which lost 6 bases and 4 bases, there was a span of 20 bases. The CDR3 consists of 15 residues. Written as DNA, the CDR3 is TGTGCCAGCAACCCGCCAGCAGGGGCCCTATACGAGCAGTACTTC. Its translation is CASNPPAGALYEQYF.

A few counts support this clonotype. The chain recombines TRBV27 with TRBJ1-1, with unresolved D. The germline V gene encodes CDR1 MNHEY and CDR2 SMNVEV (reference sequence). CDR3 length: 14 residues. Trimming pared 2 bases from V and 0 bases from J, leaving 7 bases between. The CDR3 loop reads CASSLEFMNTEAFF. As DNA, the CDR3 is TGTGCCAGCAGTTTAGAGTTCATGAACACTGAAGCTTTCTTT.

This chain connects TRBV7-2 to TRBJ1-1; no clear D gene. Germline values: CDR1 SGHTA, CDR2 FQGNSA. V was cut by 1 base and J by 2 bases, with 8 bases left in between. This CDR3 has 14 residues. The DNA of the CDR3 is TGTGCCAGCAGCTTAGGGCTGATTAACACTGAAGCTTTCTTT. It translates to CASSLGLINTEAFF. Full variable domain (outside the CDR3, taken from reference TRBV7-2 and TRBJ1-1): GAGVSQSPSNKVTEKGKDVELRCDPISGHTALYWYRQSLGQGLEFLIYFQGNSAPDKSGLPSDRFSAERTGGSVSTLTIQRTQQEDSAVYLCASSLGLINTEAFFGQGTRLTVV.

The V and J genes are TRBV7-3 and TRBJ2-5; 8 bases line up with TRBD1. The DNA matches TRBJ2-7 better at its end, which makes the J call doubtful. Germline CDR1 reads SGHTA; CDR2 reads FQGTGA. CDR3 length: 15 residues. The CDR3 coding sequence is TGTGCCAGCAAACAATCACACCGGGACAGGTACGAGCAGTACTTC. Translation: CASKQSHRDRYEQYF.

The V call is TRBV6-1, the J call TRBJ2-4; 7 bases are shared with TRBD1. The J call may be mistaken, given a closer DNA end match to TRBJ2-7. The CDR3 covers 20 residues. The germline gives CDR1 MNHNS, CDR2 SASEGT. The DNA for the CDR3 is TGTGCCAGCAGTACCTTATCACAGGGGTCCCTACCCACCTCCCTATACGAGCAGTACTTC. It specifies CASSTLSQGSLPTSLYEQYF.

This clonotype appeared a few times. The rearrangement links TRBV5-5 to TRBJ1-2; 10 bases map to TRBD1. The CDR3 is 14 amino acids. J gave up 8 bases and V 5 bases, and 9 bases lay outside the gene matches. CDR1 is SGHKS, CDR2 YYEKEE, per germline (reference sequence). The CDR3 region is CASSLPGQGRGYTF. For the CDR3, the DNA is TGTGCCAGCAGTTTACCGGGACAGGGGAGAGGCTACACCTTC.

This chain joins TRBV27 and TRBJ2-1; 8 bases are a match to TRBD1. The CDR3 runs to 16 residues. J was trimmed by 6 bases and V by 0 bases; bases with no gene match: 7. Germline V gene data show CDR1 as MNHEY and CDR2 as SMNVEV (reference sequence). In nucleotides, the CDR3 is TGTGCCAGCAGTTTATCATCCGGGACAGGTCTCAATGAGCAGTTCTTC. Encoded protein: CASSLSSGTGLNEQFF.